This T cell receptor (beta chain) was identified in a study of blood T cell repertoires in COVID-19. Germline V gene sequence: CDR1 MNHEY, CDR2 SVGEGT. The CDR3 consists of 14 residues. V shed 6 bases and J 8 bases; nucleotides not matched to a gene: 12. As originally analysed: Scientists estimated how many nucleated cells there were by amplifying reference gene primers. The repertoire was sequenced with immunoSEQ multiplex PCR; TCRdb's copy has only in-frame clones and lacks some. V, J and clone size derive from that table, while D and trimming were established from the DNA sequence. The table has approximately 230,000 clones, around four fifths seen once.

The receptor was derived from a man older than 75 with acute or convalescent COVID-19. Sequencing was done on a sample of peripheral blood. This chain links TRBV6-2 or TRBV6-3 with TRBJ1-2; 7 bases are a match to TRBD1. The chain's CDR3 is CASSSGQQKGGYTF. The CDR3 DNA reads TGTGCCAGCAGCTCGGGACAGCAAAAAGGAGGCTACACCTTC.